The 8 T cell receptor beta chains presented below share a single source sample, sequenced in a study of CD8 T cells in ankylosing spondylitis. Antigens of these TCRs are unknown. Study-wide points: For ankylosing spondylitis blood, a TCR beta motif of eight or nine highly homologous variants appeared characteristic.

TCRdb ran MiXCR on the 5' RACE reads and lists one entry per CDR3 protein. Of about 200,000 distinct CDR3 sequences in the sample, about 7% are singletons; the top ten hold approximately 15%. The sample comprised blood, either unsorted or a sorted T cell fraction (not recorded which). All receptors come from a male donor with ankylosing spondylitis.

This clonotype showed up many times. The rearrangement uses TRBV6-2 or TRBV6-3 and TRBJ1-1; D not certain. The CDR3 is made up of 16 amino acids. V lost 4 bases and J lost 0, with 15 bases in between. Germline V gives CDR1 MNHEY, CDR2 SVGEGT. The CDR3, as DNA: TGTGCCAGCAGTTCATACGTGGGGATAATGAACACTGAAGCTTTCTTT. Translation: CASSSYVGIMNTEAFF.

This clonotype was counted a few times. The gene calls are TRBV29-1 and TRBJ1-1; TRBD1 is a possible D gene (5 bases). This CDR3 region has 14 residues. With 5 bases removed from V and 10 bases from J, the gap between germline ends came to 23 bases. The germline V gene encodes CDR1 SQVTM and CDR2 ANQGSEA. CDR3 loop: CSVLLSEVGGGAFF. CDR3 sequence (DNA): TGCAGCGTTCTGCTCTCGGAGGTGGGCGGGGGAGCTTTCTTT.

This clonotype was picked up many times. This chain's CDR3 is CASERQENTEAFF. In DNA form, the CDR3 reads TGTGCCAGCGAGAGACAGGAGAACACTGAAGCTTTCTTT. The V gene is TRBV28, the J gene TRBJ1-1; the D gene is possibly TRBD1 (6 bases). This CDR3 region has 13 residues. The V gene's germline CDR1 is MDHEN and CDR2 SYDVKM. V was clipped by 8 bases and J by 1 base, with 11 bases between them.

This clonotype was found a few times. The chain is built from TRBV7-8 and TRBJ2-7, with D tentatively TRBD1 or TRBD2 (5 bases each). Trimming cost V 3 bases and J 5 bases, with 11 bases left between them. In germline, CDR1 is SGHVS, CDR2 FQNEAQ. The CDR3 runs 13 residues. CDR3 sequence: CASSFSGADEQYF. CDR3 DNA sequence: TGTGCCAGCAGCTTCTCCGGGGCCGACGAGCAGTACTTC.

This clonotype was observed at least ten times. The chain joins TRBV29-1 to TRBJ2-3; no reliable D call. From germline, CDR1 is SQVTM and CDR2 ANQGSEA. This CDR3 is built from 14 residues. Trimming shortened V by 1 base and J by 4 bases, and 12 bases separated the two germline ends. The CDR3 coding sequence is TGCAGCGTTGAAGGGGTAGGGCGGTCAGATACGCAGTATTTT. Amino acid sequence: CSVEGVGRSDTQYF.

This clonotype was seen ten or more times. The chain is built from TRBV4-2 and TRBJ2-1; the D is unclear. Germline V gives CDR1 LGHNA, CDR2 YNFKEQ. There are 13 residues in the CDR3. Trimming took 6 bases from V and 1 from J, leaving 7 bases between them. As DNA, the CDR3 is TGTGCCAGCAGAACGGAGTCCTACAATGAGCAGTTCTTC. The encoded protein is CASRTESYNEQFF.

A few counts support this clonotype. The V call is TRBV5-1, the J call TRBJ2-7; 7 nucleotides align to TRBD2. The CDR3 consists of 14 residues. V shed 5 bases and J 2 bases; nucleotides not matched to a gene: 7. Germline V lookup: CDR1 SGHRS, CDR2 YFSETQ. In nucleotides, the CDR3 is TGCGCCAGCAGACCCGTCCGGGGGGCCTACGAGCAGTACTTC. Residues: CASRPVRGAYEQYF.

The chain uses TRBV6-1 and TRBJ1-2; no firm D call. This CDR3 comprises 17 residues. CDR1 is MNHNS and CDR2 is SASEGT in the germline V gene. V was trimmed by 4 bases and J by 0 bases, leaving 18 bases between them. The CDR3 nucleotides read TGTGCCAGCAGTGGGAAAATTGCCGAGAGAGCTAACTATGGCTACACCTTC. It specifies CASSGKIAERANYGYTF.